One sample yielded the 22 T cell receptor beta chains listed below, sequenced in a study of blood T cell repertoires in COVID-19. Measured with immunoSEQ multiplex PCR; TCRdb has only the in-frame clones, and not every one. The data show about 130,000 clones, with roughly 83% seen just once and about 9.2% held by the top ten. Material: PBMCs or T cells enriched from blood (not recorded which). The receptor source for this set is a man aged 45-65 years who had recovered from COVID-19.

This clone was picked up one time. The chain employs TRBV7-2 and TRBJ1-5; 7 bases line up with TRBD1. The CDR3 length is 14 residues. V dropped 4 bases and J dropped 6; count of bases not matched to a gene: 6. CDR1 and CDR2 (germline): SGHTA, FQGNSA. The CDR3 loop reads CASSSGQTVQPQHF. CDR3 DNA: TGTGCCAGCAGCTCGGGACAGACGGTTCAGCCCCAGCATTTT.

This clone occurred once. The V call is TRBV7-2, the J call TRBJ1-1; 7 positions match TRBD1. The germline gives CDR1 SGHTA, CDR2 FQGNSA. The V and J ends lost 5 bases and 1 base, in that order; junction bases with no gene match: 7. This CDR3 spans 15 amino acids. The chain's CDR3 is CASSPRRTGNTEAFF. CDR3 DNA sequence: TGTGCCAGCAGCCCTAGACGGACAGGGAACACTGAAGCTTTCTTT.

The rearrangement joins TRBV5-8 to TRBJ2-2, with unresolved D. Trimming shortened V by 0 bases and J by 2 bases, and 8 bases separated the two germline ends. CDR1 is SGHTS, CDR2 YDEGEE, per germline. The CDR3 totals 15 residues. The CDR3: CASSLAVRNTGELFF. CDR3 in DNA: TGTGCCAGCAGCTTGGCCGTCAGAAACACCGGGGAGCTGTTTTTT.

As DNA, the CDR3 is TGTGCCAGCAGTTTGACAACTAAAAACATTCAGTACTTC. Protein sequence: CASSLTTKNIQYF. The chain joins TRBV28 to TRBJ2-4; D gene unclear. The germline V gene has CDR1 MDHEN and CDR2 SYDVKM. The CDR3 length is 13 residues. V was trimmed by 3 bases and J by 4 bases, leaving 7 bases between them.

This chain joins TRBV28 and TRBJ2-7, with 13 bases lining up with TRBD2. This CDR3 spans 15 amino acids. The germline V gene has CDR1 MDHEN and CDR2 SYDVKM. The ends lost 6 bases at V and 4 bases at J; junction bases unmatched: 6. As DNA, the CDR3 is TGTGCCAGCAGACGGACTAGCGGGGGTTTGTACGAGCAGTACTTC. Translating gives CASRRTSGGLYEQYF. The variable domain in full, completed from reference TRBV28 and TRBJ2-7, reads DVKVTQSSRYLVKRTGEKVFLECVQDMDHENMFWYRQDPGLGLRLIYFSYDVKMKEKGDIPEGYSVSREKKERFSLILESASTNQTSMYLCASRRTSGGLYEQYFGPGTRLTVT.

The V call is TRBV19, the J call TRBJ2-1; 7 bases agree with TRBD1. Per germline, CDR1 LNHDA and CDR2 SQIVND (reference sequence). V gave up 5 bases and J gave up 12 bases; unmatched junction bases: 10. The CDR3 loop spans 13 amino acids. CDR3 amino acids: CASSQGQSPGQFF. CDR3 sequence (DNA): TGTGCCAGTAGTCAGGGACAGTCCCCAGGGCAGTTCTTC.

The gene calls are TRBV2 and TRBJ2-5, with 8 bases lining up with TRBD2. The CDR3 runs 15 residues. J gave up 1 base and V 3 bases, and 4 bases lay outside the gene matches. Germline lookup yields CDR1 SNHLY and CDR2 FYNNEI. The CDR3 region has the DNA TGTGCCAGCAGTGACGGACTAGCAGCCCAAGAGACCCAGTACTTC. Translating it yields CASSDGLAAQETQYF.

This sequence joins TRBV5-1 and TRBJ2-1; no firm D call. Trimming removed 1 base at V and 5 bases at J, with 10 bases between. CDR3 length: 14 amino acids. Germline CDR1 is SGHRS and CDR2 is YFSETQ. Here the CDR3 reads CASSLLGSNNEQFF. The CDR3 nucleotides read TGCGCCAGCAGCTTGTTGGGTAGCAACAATGAGCAGTTCTTC.

The V and J genes are TRBV25-1 and TRBJ1-2, with D hard to call. Germline assignment: CDR1 MGHDK and CDR2 SYGVNS. This CDR3 is built from 14 residues. Trimming took off 0 bases at V and 5 bases at J, with 10 bases between the two ends. The CDR3 protein is CASSEYGSRYGYTF. The DNA of the CDR3 is TGTGCCAGCAGTGAATACGGGTCCAGATATGGCTACACCTTC.

This clone was counted a few times. The chain joins TRBV5-5 to TRBJ1-5, with D uncertain. There are 16 residues in the CDR3. Trimming removed 0 bases from V and 2 bases from J, with 12 bases in between. Germline lookup yields CDR1 SGHKS and CDR2 YYEKEE (reference sequence). CDR3 coding DNA: TGTGCCAGCAGCTTGGTTCCGGGAGTAGGCAATCAGCCCCAGCATTTT. Translation gives CASSLVPGVGNQPQHF.

This rearrangement joins TRBV5-1 to TRBJ1-4; no clear D. CDR3 length equals 16 residues. The germline V gene has CDR1 SGHRS and CDR2 YFSETQ. The V end lost 5 bases, the J end lost 0 bases, and 14 bases lay between the germline ends. The CDR3 here is CASRPRREATNEKLFF. The CDR3 coding sequence is TGCGCCAGCAGACCCCGACGGGAGGCAACTAATGAAAAACTGTTTTTT.

J is TRBJ1-3 and V is TRBV5-6, with a tentative D call TRBD1 (5 bases). V was pared by 0 bases and J by 0 bases, with 10 bases between. The germline CDR1 and CDR2 sequences are SGHDT and YYEEEE. The CDR3 totals 16 residues. The DNA for the CDR3 is TGTGCCAGCAGCTTGGAGGGGAAACTCTCTGGAAACACCATATATTTT. Its protein product is CASSLEGKLSGNTIYF.

The V call is TRBV12-3 or TRBV12-4, the J call TRBJ2-5; D not certain. V shed 3 bases and J shed 0 bases, with 5 bases lying between them. The CDR3 is 13 residues long. The CDR3 here is CASSFANQETQYF. In DNA form, the CDR3 reads TGTGCCAGCAGTTTTGCTAACCAAGAGACCCAGTACTTC.

The chain is built from TRBV19 and TRBJ1-2, with 8 bases that match TRBD1. Trimming removed 4 bases from V and 9 bases from J; junction bases left unmatched: 7. Germline CDR1 reads LNHDA; CDR2 reads SQIVND (reference sequence). The CDR3 has 13 amino acids. CDR3 sequence reads: CASSKDRDESYTF. The CDR3 DNA reads TGTGCCAGTAGTAAGGACAGGGACGAAAGCTACACCTTC.

The rearrangement uses TRBV9 and TRBJ2-7, with 12 nucleotides matching TRBD1. CDR1 and CDR2 (germline): SGDLS, YYNGEE. J lost 4 bases, V lost 0 bases, and 2 bases had no gene match. CDR3 length: 15 amino acids. The CDR3 reads CASSVEGQGAYEQYF. CDR3 DNA: TGTGCCAGCAGCGTAGAGGGACAGGGGGCTTACGAGCAGTACTTC.

The chain uses TRBV2 and TRBJ2-3; perhaps TRBD1 as D (7 bases). Germline CDR1 and CDR2: SNHLY and FYNNEI. CDR3 length: 15 residues. Trimming shortened V by 4 bases and J by 1 base, and 12 bases separated the two germline ends. CDR3 sequence: CASSAGRGGTDTQYF. DNA of the CDR3: TGTGCCAGCAGTGCCGGCAGGGGGGGCACAGATACGCAGTATTTT.

The chain carries TRBV9 and TRBJ2-7; 7 positions match TRBD1. The CDR3 extends over 13 amino acids. With 3 bases clipped from V and 6 bases from J, the junction kept 6 bases outside the gene matches. CDR1 SGDLS and CDR2 YYNGEE come from the germline V gene. The CDR3 DNA follows: TGTGCCAGCAGCGCCGGGGACAGAACCGAGCAGTACTTC. Encoded protein: CASSAGDRTEQYF.

J is TRBJ2-7 and V is TRBV15, with D perhaps matching TRBD1 (6 bases). Germline lookup yields CDR1 LNHNV and CDR2 YYDKDF (reference sequence). The CDR3 has 13 residues. V was clipped by 0 bases and J by 5 bases, with 8 bases between them. The CDR3 DNA reads TGTGCCACCAGCAGAGATAAGGGGGACGAGCAGTACTTC. This codes for CATSRDKGDEQYF.

The V call is TRBV15, the J call TRBJ1-3; D gene unclear. Trimming removed 6 bases at V and 4 bases at J, with 13 bases between. CDR3 length: 14 amino acids. Germline V gene lookup returns CDR1 LNHNV and CDR2 YYDKDF (reference sequence). Here the CDR3 reads CATSQVWKGNTIYF. The CDR3 DNA reads TGTGCCACCAGTCAGGTCTGGAAGGGAAACACCATATATTTT.

The chain combines TRBV29-1 with TRBJ2-7, with TRBD1 identical over 7 bases. The CDR3 spans 14 residues. The V gene's germline CDR1 is SQVTM and CDR2 ANQGSEA. V was clipped by 3 bases and J by 1 base; unmatched bases: 6. This CDR3 reads CSVESDRSSYEQYF. As DNA, the CDR3 is TGCAGCGTTGAGTCGGACAGGAGTTCCTACGAGCAGTACTTC.

The chain recombines TRBV15 with TRBJ2-5, with D possibly matching TRBD2 (5 bases). Germline lookup yields CDR1 LNHNV and CDR2 YYDKDF (reference sequence). This CDR3 region has 15 residues. V was shortened by 0 bases and J by 4 bases, with 12 bases between the two germline ends. CDR3 region: CATSRDTSYGETQYF. The CDR3 region has the DNA TGTGCCACCAGCAGAGACACTAGTTACGGAGAGACCCAGTACTTC.

The chain has TRBV4-1 and TRBJ2-7; 7 nucleotides agree with TRBD2. Germline CDR1 and CDR2: MGHRA and YSYEKL. The CDR3 is 15 amino acids. V dropped 2 bases and J dropped 0; count of bases not matched to a gene: 4. CDR3 DNA sequence: TGCGCCAGCAGCCAACCCCGGGACTACTCCTACGAGCAGTACTTC. This codes for CASSQPRDYSYEQYF.